The following is a TCR beta chain sequence with its context. This clone was counted at least ten times. What this receptor recognizes is not known. No clone much larger than this one lies a single base away; base qualities are absent. The CDR3 holds 16 amino acids from the cysteine to the phenylalanine. Only the CDR3 part of the read is kept: 48 bases, read in frame from the first base. The source of the sample is a study of beta chain features in type 1 diabetes (dated by TCRdb to the late 2010s). As for the study more broadly: Mean age, gender distribution, total cell number and subset yield were not different between patients and healthy donors. A total of 85 million to 140 million sorted cells were examined across all samples, and the number of cells per subset was strongly correlated with RNA yield. The study compared TCRB repertoires of sorted circulating CD4+ T cell subsets between recently diagnosed type 1 diabetes patients and matched healthy donors. Regulatory and stem cell-like memory subsets were obtained from only 8 patients and roughly 8 healthy donors, while naive and central memory subsets were obtained from all 30 or so donors.

Study-wide conclusions, independent of this receptor: Fewer insertions and more nucleotide deletions at VDJ recombination sites were observed in patients with type 1 diabetes, implying thymic rearrangement abnormalities. In all four CD4+ subsets, TCRB CDR3 length was moderately but significantly shorter in type 1 diabetes patients. Sequencing cDNA rather than genomic DNA could over-represent highly expressing activated cells, although activation and CD3 levels did not differ between groups. PCR may preferentially amplify shorter templates, but because patient and control samples were amplified and corrected together, any resulting skew would affect both groups equally. Naive, central memory and regulatory TCRB repertoires appeared more similar among patients than among healthy donors. Only small numbers of individuals were included in the HLA sub-analyses, which left unresolved whether HLA type had any influence on TCRB rearrangement.

The entire isolated RNA was reverse transcribed using the High Capacity cDNA Reverse Transcription Kit, and thus expressed TCRB transcripts were sequenced. Naive, central memory and regulatory T cell samples underwent deep immunoSEQ sequencing, averaging roughly 3.5 million total reads per sample. Sorted cells were lysed in RLT buffer and RNA was extracted with DNase-treated RNeasy Micro or Mini kits, depending on cell number. To prevent cross-contamination, each cell subset was processed individually, whereas patient and healthy donor samples were processed jointly. Using the immunoSEQ multiplex PCR, TCRB sequences were amplified from cDNA into 87-bp fragments spanning the CDR3 region. Sequencing of the amplicons was done on the Illumina HiSeq platform. As for how the authors treated the data: Synthetic template baselines were used to correct PCR bias computationally, reads within Hamming distance 2 were collapsed, and singletons that could not be merged were discarded. Reads were aligned to IMGT to assign V, D and J genes, CDR3 length, and insertions or deletions at six rearrangement sites. Within each subset, clonotype counts were normalized to sorted cell number, after which true diversity and Gini coefficients were computed with the tcR R package. Repertoire sharing was quantified using the overlap coefficient calculated on TCRB nucleotide sequences. TCRdb obtained this table from immuneACCESS and retained in-frame rearrangements with V and J assigned. These tables miss some clones; where compared with another copy, unresolved V genes account for less than half of the shortfall, and the remainder is unexplained. V, J and clone size reflect that table, while D and trimming were determined from the DNA. Within this sample are about 370,000 clones, with 9.5% to 10% of them counted one time only. The top ten clonotypes cover approximately 0.6% of the sample.

From each donor, a single peripheral blood sample of around 120 mL on average was drawn into heparinised tubes. Naive, central memory, regulatory and stem cell-like memory CD4+ T cells were sorted on a BD FACSAria II using a panel including CD45RO, CCR7, CD25, CD127, CD95 and CD27. A purity above 98% was achieved for all sorted populations. PBMCs were separated immediately by Lymphoprep density gradient centrifugation and were stained directly, without being cultured. To minimize batch effects, samples were stained and sorted in pairs, one healthy donor with one patient per experiment. The receptor chain draws on TRBV21-1 and TRBJ1-1; TRBD1 reflects the table's D call only, with no check against the DNA. TRBV21-1 is designated a pseudogene. The source material was central memory CD4+ T cells from blood. The TCR comes from a man younger than 45 with type 1 diabetes. The DNA reads as follows: TGTGCCAGCAGCAACTGGGACAGGGCTGAAGACACTGAAGCTTTCTTT. This translates into CASSNWDRAEDTEAFF.